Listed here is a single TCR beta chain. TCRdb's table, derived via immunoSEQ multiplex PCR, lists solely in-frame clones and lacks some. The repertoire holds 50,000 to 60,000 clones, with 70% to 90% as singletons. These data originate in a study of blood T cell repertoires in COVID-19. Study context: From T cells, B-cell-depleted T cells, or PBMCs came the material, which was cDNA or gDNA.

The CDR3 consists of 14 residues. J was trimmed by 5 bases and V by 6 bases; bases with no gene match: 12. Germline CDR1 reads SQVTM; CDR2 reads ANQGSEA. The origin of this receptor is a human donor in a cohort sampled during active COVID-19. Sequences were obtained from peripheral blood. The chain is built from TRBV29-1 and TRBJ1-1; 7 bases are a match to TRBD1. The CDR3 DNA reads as TGCAGCGTCCGACAGGGAGGTGGGCCAACTGAAGCTTTCTTT. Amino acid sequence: CSVRQGGGPTEAFF.